This T cell receptor (beta chain) appears in the sequencing data of a study of blood T cell repertoires in COVID-19. Overall study: Italy, Spain and the United States were the sources of the convalescent and acute COVID-19 samples. T cells, B-cell-depleted T cells, or PBMCs provided the cDNA or gDNA that served as material.

Per the study methods: Amplifying reference gene primers gave estimates of nucleated cell counts. Sequencing used immunoSEQ multiplex PCR; TCRdb keeps in-frame clones, though not all of them. D and trimming were read from the DNA, whereas the V and J calls and clone size are those reported in that table. The sample carries about 220,000 clones, roughly 85% recorded once. The CDR3 has 16 amino acids. Germline-derived CDR1 and CDR2 are SGHTA and FQGNSA. Trimming cost V 5 bases and J 1 base; bases outside gene matches: 1. Patients from Seattle were sampled longitudinally, starting during active infection.

V gene TRBV7-2 combines with J gene TRBJ2-2; TRBD2 matches at 13 bases. Sequencing was performed on peripheral blood. This TCR was sampled from a woman in her 70s with COVID-19, enrolled during active disease. The CDR3 DNA sequence: TGTGCCAGCAGCACTAGCGGGAGGGTGAACACCGGGGAGCTGTTTTTT. This translates into CASSTSGRVNTGELFF.